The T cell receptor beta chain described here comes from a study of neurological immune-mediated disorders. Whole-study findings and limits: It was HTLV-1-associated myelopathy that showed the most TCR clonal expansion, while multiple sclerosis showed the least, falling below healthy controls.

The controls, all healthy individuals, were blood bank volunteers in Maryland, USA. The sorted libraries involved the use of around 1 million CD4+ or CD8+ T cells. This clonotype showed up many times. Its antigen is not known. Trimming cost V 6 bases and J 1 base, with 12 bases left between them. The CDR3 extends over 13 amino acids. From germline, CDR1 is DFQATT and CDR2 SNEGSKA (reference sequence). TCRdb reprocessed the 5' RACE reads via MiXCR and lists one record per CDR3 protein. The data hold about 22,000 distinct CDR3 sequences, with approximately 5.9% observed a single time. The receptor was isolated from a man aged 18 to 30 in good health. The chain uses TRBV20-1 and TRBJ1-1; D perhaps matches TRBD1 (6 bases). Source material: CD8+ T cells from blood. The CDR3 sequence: CSARDKGNTEAFF. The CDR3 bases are TGCAGTGCAAGGGACAAGGGGAACACTGAAGCTTTCTTT.